The TCR beta chain described here comes from a study of shared clonotypes between healthy human individuals. Study results and caveats: Rarefaction demonstrated incomplete sorted-subset sequencing despite large depth.

CD45RO-negative, CCR7-selected cells formed the naive CD8 fraction, which excluded terminally differentiated effector memory CD45RA+ cells. HIV-negative, healthy adults without recent acute infections or vaccinations were the donors. About this clone itself: As yet, its antigen is unknown.

Measured with immunoSEQ multiplex PCR; TCRdb has only the in-frame clones, and not every one. The profile shows about 2.1 million clones, 85% to 95% of them singletons. V was clipped by 3 bases and J by 5 bases, with 10 bases between them. There are 13 residues in the CDR3. Germline loops: CDR1 SGHTA, CDR2 FQGNSA. V usage is TRBV7-2 and J usage is TRBJ1-2; D gene uncertain. The TCR comes from a man younger than 35 in good health. Some clones in this sample may be carry-over from other donors' samples. The specimen was naive CD8+ T cells from PBMCs. The CDR3 sequence is CASSLLQSYGYTF. CDR3 DNA: TGTGCCAGCAGCTTGCTACAGAGTTATGGCTACACCTTC. Full variable domain (outside the CDR3, taken from reference TRBV7-2 and TRBJ1-2): GAGVSQSPSNKVTEKGKDVELRCDPISGHTALYWYRQSLGQGLEFLIYFQGNSAPDKSGLPSDRFSAERTGGSVSTLTIQRTQQEDSAVYLCASSLLQSYGYTFGSGTRLTVV.